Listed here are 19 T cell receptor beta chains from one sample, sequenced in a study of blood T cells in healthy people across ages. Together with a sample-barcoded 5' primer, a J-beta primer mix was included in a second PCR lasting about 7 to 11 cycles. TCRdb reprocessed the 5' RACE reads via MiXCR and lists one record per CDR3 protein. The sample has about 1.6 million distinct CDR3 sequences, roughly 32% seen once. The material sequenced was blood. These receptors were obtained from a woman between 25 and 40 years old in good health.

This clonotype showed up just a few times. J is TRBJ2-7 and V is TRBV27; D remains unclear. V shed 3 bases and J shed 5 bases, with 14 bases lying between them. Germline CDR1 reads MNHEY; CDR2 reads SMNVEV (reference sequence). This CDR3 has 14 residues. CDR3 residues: CASSLTVSPHEQYF. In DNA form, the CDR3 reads TGTGCCAGCAGTTTGACGGTCTCGCCCCACGAGCAGTACTTC.

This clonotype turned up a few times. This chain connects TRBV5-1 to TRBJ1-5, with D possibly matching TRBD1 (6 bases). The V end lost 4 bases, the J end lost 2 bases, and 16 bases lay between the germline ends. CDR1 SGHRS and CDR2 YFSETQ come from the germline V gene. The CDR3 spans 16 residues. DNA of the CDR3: TGCGCCAGCAGCCTGGGGGCCTCGGTCGGCAATCAGCCCCAGCATTTT. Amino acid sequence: CASSLGASVGNQPQHF.

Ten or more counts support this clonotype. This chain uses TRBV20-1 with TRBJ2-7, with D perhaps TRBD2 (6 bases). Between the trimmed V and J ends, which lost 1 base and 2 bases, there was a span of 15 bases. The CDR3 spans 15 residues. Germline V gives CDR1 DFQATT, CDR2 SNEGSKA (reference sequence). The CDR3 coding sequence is TGCAGTGCTAGAGTGCGAGCGGGCGATCCCTACGAGCAGTACTTC. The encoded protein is CSARVRAGDPYEQYF.

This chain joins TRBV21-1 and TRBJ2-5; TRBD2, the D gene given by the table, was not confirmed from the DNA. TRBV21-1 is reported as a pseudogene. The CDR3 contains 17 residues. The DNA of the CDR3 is TGTGCCAGCAGTCACCCCCCTAGCGGGAGTGGTCGAGAGACCCAGTACTTC. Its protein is CASSHPPSGSGRETQYF.

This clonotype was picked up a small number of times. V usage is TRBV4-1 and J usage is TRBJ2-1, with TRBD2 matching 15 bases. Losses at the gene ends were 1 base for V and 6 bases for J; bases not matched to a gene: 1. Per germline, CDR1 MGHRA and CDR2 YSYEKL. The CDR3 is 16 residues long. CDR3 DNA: TGCGCCAGCAGCCAAGGGACTAGCGGGGGGGTCAATGAGCAGTTCTTC. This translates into CASSQGTSGGVNEQFF.

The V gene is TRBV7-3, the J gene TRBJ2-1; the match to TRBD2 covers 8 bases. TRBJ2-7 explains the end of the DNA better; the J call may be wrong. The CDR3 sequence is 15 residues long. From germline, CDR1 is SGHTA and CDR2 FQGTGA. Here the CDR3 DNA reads TGTGCCAGCAGCTTTACTAGCGGCACCTACAATGAGCAGTACTTC. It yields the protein CASSFTSGTYNEQYF.

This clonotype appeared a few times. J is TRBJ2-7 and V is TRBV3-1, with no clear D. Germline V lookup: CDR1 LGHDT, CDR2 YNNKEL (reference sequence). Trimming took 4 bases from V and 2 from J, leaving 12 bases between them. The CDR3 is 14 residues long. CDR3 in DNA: TGTGCCAGCAGCCCCCCCAGGACCCCCTACGAGCAGTACTTC. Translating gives CASSPPRTPYEQYF.

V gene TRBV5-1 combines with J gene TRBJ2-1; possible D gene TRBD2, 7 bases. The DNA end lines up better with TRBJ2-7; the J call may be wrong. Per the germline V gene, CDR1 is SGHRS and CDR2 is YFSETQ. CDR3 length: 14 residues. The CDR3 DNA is TGCGCCAGCAGCTTGAGGGGGGGAGGTGACGAGCAGTACTTC. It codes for CASSLRGGGDEQYF.

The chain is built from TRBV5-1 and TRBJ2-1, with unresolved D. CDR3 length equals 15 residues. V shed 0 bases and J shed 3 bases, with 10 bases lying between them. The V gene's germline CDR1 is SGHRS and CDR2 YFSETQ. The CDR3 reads CASSLATGSYNEQFF. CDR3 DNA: TGCGCCAGCAGCTTGGCTACCGGTAGCTACAATGAGCAGTTCTTC. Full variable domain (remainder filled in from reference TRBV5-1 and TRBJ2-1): KAGVTQTPRYLIKTRGQQVTLSCSPISGHRSVSWYQQTPGQGLQFLFEYFSETQRNKGNFPGRFSGRQFSNSRSEMNVSTLELGDSALYLCASSLATGSYNEQFFGPGTRLTVL.

The CDR3 loop is CASTGIRGTSGNAYEQYF. DNA for the CDR3: TGTGCCAGCACCGGGATTCGGGGGACTAGCGGAAATGCCTACGAGCAGTACTTC. V gene TRBV6-1 combines with J gene TRBJ2-7, with TRBD2 matching 11 bases. The V segment lost 7 bases and the J segment 2 bases; nucleotides outside the gene matches: 16. This CDR3 has 18 residues. Germline values: CDR1 MNHNS, CDR2 SASEGT.

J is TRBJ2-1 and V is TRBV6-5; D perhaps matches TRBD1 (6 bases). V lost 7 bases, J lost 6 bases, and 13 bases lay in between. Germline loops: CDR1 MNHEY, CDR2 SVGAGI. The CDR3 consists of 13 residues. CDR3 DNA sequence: TGTGCCAGCACCGACCGCAGGGGCAATGAGCAGTTCTTC. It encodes CASTDRRGNEQFF.

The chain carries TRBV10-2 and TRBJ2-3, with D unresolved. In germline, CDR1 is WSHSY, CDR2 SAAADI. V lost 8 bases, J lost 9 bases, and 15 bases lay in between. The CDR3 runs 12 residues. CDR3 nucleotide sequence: TGCGCCAGCGAGACGGGCCGGCGGACGCAGTATTTT. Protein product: CASETGRRTQYF.

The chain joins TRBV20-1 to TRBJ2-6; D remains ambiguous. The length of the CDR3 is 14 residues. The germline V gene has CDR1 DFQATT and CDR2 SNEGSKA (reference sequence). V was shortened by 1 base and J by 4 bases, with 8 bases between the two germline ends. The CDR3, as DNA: TGCAGTGCTAGAGCAAAGGCGGGGGCCAACGTCCTGACTTTC. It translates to CSARAKAGANVLTF.

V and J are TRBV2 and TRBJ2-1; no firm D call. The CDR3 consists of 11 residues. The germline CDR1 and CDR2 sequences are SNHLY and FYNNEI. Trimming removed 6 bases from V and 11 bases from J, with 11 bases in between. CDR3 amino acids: CASRGPLKQFF. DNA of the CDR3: TGTGCCAGCAGGGGCCCTCTTAAGCAGTTCTTC.

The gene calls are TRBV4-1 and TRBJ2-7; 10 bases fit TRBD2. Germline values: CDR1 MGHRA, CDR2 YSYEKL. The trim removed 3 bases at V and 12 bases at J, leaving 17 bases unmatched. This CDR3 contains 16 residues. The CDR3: CASSHFSGREGETPYF. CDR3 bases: TGCGCCAGCAGCCATTTCAGCGGGAGGGAGGGAGAGACCCCGTACTTC.

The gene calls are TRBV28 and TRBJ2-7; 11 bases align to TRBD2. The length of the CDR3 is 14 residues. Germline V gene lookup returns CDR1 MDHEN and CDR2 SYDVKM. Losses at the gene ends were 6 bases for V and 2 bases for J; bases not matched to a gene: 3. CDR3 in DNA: TGTGCCAGCAGAATTAGCGGGAGGGCCTACGAGCAGTACTTC. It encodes CASRISGRAYEQYF.

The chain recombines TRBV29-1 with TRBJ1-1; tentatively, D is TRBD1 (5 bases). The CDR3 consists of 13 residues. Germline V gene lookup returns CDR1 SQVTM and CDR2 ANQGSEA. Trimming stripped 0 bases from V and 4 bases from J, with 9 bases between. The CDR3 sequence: CSVEEHQGTEAFF. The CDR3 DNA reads TGCAGCGTTGAAGAGCATCAGGGCACTGAAGCTTTCTTT.

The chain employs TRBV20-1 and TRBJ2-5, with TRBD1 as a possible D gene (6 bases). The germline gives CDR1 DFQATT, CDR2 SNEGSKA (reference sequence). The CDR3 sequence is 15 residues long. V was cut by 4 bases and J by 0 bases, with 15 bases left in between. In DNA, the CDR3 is TGCAGTGCTAACAAAGGACAGCGGAACCAAGAGACCCAGTACTTC. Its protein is CSANKGQRNQETQYF.

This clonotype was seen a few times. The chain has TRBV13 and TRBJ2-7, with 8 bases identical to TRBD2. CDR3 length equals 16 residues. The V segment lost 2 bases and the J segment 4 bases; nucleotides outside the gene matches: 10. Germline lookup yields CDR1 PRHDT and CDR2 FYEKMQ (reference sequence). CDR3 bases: TGTGCCAGCAGCTTAAAGGGGAGCGGGAGAAAGTACGAGCAGTACTTC. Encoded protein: CASSLKGSGRKYEQYF.